Listed below are T cell receptor beta chains from one sample, sequenced in a study of early T cells in non-severe SARS-CoV-2 infection. One entry per CDR3 protein results from TCRdb running MiXCR on the 5' RACE reads. Counted here are under 85,000 distinct CDR3 sequences, about 14% occurring once; the ten biggest clones make up roughly 4.3%. Sequencing was performed on whole blood, taken at baseline. These receptors originate from an adult who was a healthcare worker with PCR-confirmed SARS-CoV-2 infection or an uninfected control (not recorded which). Both conserved end residues are part of each CDR3. Not all rows give a size; the values are once, few, many and, for expanded clones, a class.

v_call,j_call,clone_size,cdr3_aa
TRBV28,TRBJ2-4,many,CASGSIQGKNIQYF
TRBV7-8,TRBJ2-3,few,CASSLVGTTDTQYF
TRBV27,TRBJ2-2,NA,CASSPWGGATGELFF
TRBV7-3,TRBJ2-2,NA,CASSLQAGGVAGELFF
TRBV24-1,TRBJ2-2,NA,CATSGFARPIANTGELFF
TRBV19,TRBJ2-1,NA,CASRPLAGALNEQFF
TRBV3-1,TRBJ1-2,few,CASSPQEDYGYTF
TRBV14,TRBJ2-2,few,CASSLFSGTNTGELFF
TRBV18,TRBJ2-5,NA,CASSPPARRETQYF
TRBV29-1,TRBJ2-7,NA,CSVEARGRSAYEQYF
TRBV28,TRBJ1-1,few,CASSPPGTGWTEAFF
TRBV20-1,TRBJ1-6,NA,CSAGEGQSSSYNSPLHF
TRBV13,TRBJ2-7,few,CASSETGGSDYEQYF
TRBV6-5,TRBJ1-1,NA,CASSYSRIQTKAFF
TRBV19,TRBJ2-3,many,CASSRVEADTQYF
TRBV7-3,TRBJ2-3,many,CASSSSGRTNTQYF
TRBV5-4,TRBJ2-3,many,CASSFGGEGDTQYF
TRBV5-1,TRBJ2-3,NA,CASSLFPGAPSTDTQYF
TRBV3-1,TRBJ1-2,many,CASSRKGTYNYGYTF
TRBV20-1,TRBJ1-2,NA,CSARGAGRLYGYTF